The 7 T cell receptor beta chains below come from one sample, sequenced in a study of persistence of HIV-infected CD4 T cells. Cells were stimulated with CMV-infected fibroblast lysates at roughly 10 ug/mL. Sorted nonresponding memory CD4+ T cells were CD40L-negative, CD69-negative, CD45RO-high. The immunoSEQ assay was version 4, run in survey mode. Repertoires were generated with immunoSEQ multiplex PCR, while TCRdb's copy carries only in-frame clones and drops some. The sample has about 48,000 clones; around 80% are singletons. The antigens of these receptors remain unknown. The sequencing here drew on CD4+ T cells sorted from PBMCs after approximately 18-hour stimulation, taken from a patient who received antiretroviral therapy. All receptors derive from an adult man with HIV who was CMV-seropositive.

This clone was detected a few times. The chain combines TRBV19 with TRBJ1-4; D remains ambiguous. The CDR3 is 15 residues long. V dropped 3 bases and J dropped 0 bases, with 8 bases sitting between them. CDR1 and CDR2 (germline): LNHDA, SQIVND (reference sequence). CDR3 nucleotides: TGTGCCAGTAGTATCGACTCTGCAACTAATGAAAAACTGTTTTTT. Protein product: CASSIDSATNEKLFF.

The CDR3 DNA reads TGCGCCAGCAGCCTGGGGGGGATCGGCACAGATACGCAGTATTTT. Protein: CASSLGGIGTDTQYF. This chain joins TRBV5-1 and TRBJ2-3; 7 bases match TRBD2. Germline V lookup: CDR1 SGHRS, CDR2 YFSETQ. This CDR3 region has 15 residues. V lost 4 bases and J lost 1; bases outside the gene matches: 6. Together with reference TRBV5-1 and TRBJ2-3, the CDR3 gives the full variable domain: KAGVTQTPRYLIKTRGQQVTLSCSPISGHRSVSWYQQTPGQGLQFLFEYFSETQRNKGNFPGRFSGRQFSNSRSEMNVSTLELGDSALYLCASSLGGIGTDTQYFGPGTRLTVL.

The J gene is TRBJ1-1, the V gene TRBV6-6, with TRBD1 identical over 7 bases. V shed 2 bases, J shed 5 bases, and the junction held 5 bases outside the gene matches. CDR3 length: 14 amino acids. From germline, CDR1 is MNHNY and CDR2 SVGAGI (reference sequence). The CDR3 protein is CASSYAGGRTEAFF. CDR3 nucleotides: TGTGCCAGCAGTTACGCAGGGGGGAGGACTGAAGCTTTCTTT.

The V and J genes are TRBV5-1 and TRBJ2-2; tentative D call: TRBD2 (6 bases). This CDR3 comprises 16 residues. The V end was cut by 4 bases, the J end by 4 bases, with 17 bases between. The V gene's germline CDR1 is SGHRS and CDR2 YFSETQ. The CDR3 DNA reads TGCGCCAGCAGCCCCGGGAGAGTAGGTGCCACCGGGGAGCTGTTTTTT. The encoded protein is CASSPGRVGATGELFF. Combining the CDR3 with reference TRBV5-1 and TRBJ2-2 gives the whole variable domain KAGVTQTPRYLIKTRGQQVTLSCSPISGHRSVSWYQQTPGQGLQFLFEYFSETQRNKGNFPGRFSGRQFSNSRSEMNVSTLELGDSALYLCASSPGRVGATGELFFGEGSRLTVL.

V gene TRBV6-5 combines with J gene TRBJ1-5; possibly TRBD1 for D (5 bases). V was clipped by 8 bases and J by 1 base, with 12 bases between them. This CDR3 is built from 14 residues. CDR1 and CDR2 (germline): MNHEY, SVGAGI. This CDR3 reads CASRMGHSNQPQHF. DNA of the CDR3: TGTGCCAGCCGGATGGGGCACAGCAATCAGCCCCAGCATTTT.

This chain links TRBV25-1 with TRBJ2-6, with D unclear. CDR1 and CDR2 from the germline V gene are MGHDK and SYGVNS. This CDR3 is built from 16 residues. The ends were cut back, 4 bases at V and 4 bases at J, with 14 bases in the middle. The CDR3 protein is CASSGRSMGGANVLTF. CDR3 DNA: TGTGCCAGCAGTGGCAGGTCCATGGGGGGGGCCAACGTCCTGACTTTC. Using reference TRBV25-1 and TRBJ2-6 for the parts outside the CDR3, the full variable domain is EADIYQTPRYLVIGTGKKITLECSQTMGHDKMYWYQQDPGMELHLIHYSYGVNSTEKGDLSSESTVSRIRTEHFPLTLESARPSHTSQYLCASSGRSMGGANVLTFGAGSRLTVL.

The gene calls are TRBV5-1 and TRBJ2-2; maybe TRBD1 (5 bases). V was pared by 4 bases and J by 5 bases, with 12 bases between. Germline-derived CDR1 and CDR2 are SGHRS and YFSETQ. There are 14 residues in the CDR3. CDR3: CASSPGKGTGELFF. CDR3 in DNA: TGCGCCAGCAGCCCAGGGAAGGGGACCGGGGAGCTGTTTTTT.